This T cell receptor (beta chain) came from a study of T cell responses to AZD1222 COVID-19 vaccine. Findings of the study overall: Females outnumbered males among donors, who were mostly white British; clonal diversity was possibly underestimated.

Libraries were prepared by immunoSEQ multiplex PCR; TCRdb keeps only in-frame clonotypes and omits some of them. The sample lists under 120,000 clones, more than 85% occurring once. The CDR3 has 20 amino acids. Trimming took 6 bases from V and 1 from J, leaving 30 bases between them. The germline V gene has CDR1 MNHEY and CDR2 SMNVEV (reference sequence). In its sample, this clone was seen a few times. Antigen: not known. The sample here was peripheral blood, taken on day 0 of AZD1222 vaccination. This sequence joins TRBV27 and TRBJ2-5; D may be TRBD2 (6 bases). This TCR was recovered from an adult in good health. The CDR3 sequence is CASSCKGVAPSVDRQETQYF. The CDR3 region has the DNA TGTGCCAGCAGCTGTAAAGGGGTAGCGCCTAGCGTTGATCGCCAAGAGACCCAGTACTTC.